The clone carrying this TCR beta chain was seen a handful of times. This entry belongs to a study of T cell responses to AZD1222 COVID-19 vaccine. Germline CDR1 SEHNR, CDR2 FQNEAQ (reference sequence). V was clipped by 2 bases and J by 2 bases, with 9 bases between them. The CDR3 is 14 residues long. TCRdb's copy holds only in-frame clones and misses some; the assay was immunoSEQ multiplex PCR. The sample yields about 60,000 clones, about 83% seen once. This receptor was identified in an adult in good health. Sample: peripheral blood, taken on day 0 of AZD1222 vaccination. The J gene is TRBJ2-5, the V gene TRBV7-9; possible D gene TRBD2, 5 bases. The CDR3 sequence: CASSLWTGQETQYF. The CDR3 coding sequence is TGTGCCAGCAGCTTATGGACTGGACAAGAGACCCAGTACTTC.